This T cell receptor (beta chain) was identified during a study of CD8 T cells in ankylosing spondylitis. Preparation of TCR beta libraries was done by quantitative 5'-RACE with molecular barcodes. TCRdb reprocessed the 5' RACE reads with MiXCR, giving one entry per CDR3 protein. In the table there are approximately 300,000 distinct CDR3 sequences, over 15% of which are singletons. From germline, CDR1 is SGHRS and CDR2 YFSETQ. The CDR3 consists of 16 residues. V was trimmed by 0 bases and J by 2 bases, leaving 14 bases between them. Material: blood, either unsorted or a sorted T cell fraction (not recorded which). This chain uses TRBV5-1 with TRBJ2-5, with D possibly being TRBD1 or TRBD2 (5 bases each). This clonotype was obtained from a male donor with ankylosing spondylitis or in good health (not recorded which). The DNA for the CDR3 is TGCGCCAGCAGCTTGGGGGCCCAGGGAGTTCAAGAGACCCAGTACTTC. This encodes CASSLGAQGVQETQYF. The complete variable domain, with remaining parts taken from reference TRBV5-1 and TRBJ2-5, reads KAGVTQTPRYLIKTRGQQVTLSCSPISGHRSVSWYQQTPGQGLQFLFEYFSETQRNKGNFPGRFSGRQFSNSRSEMNVSTLELGDSALYLCASSLGAQGVQETQYFGPGTRLLVL.